This entry lists 18 T cell receptor beta chains sequenced from one sample in a study of Ad26.COV2.S vaccination and SARS-CoV-2 variants. The repertoire was sequenced with immunoSEQ multiplex PCR; TCRdb's copy has only in-frame clones and lacks some. Among around 170,000 clones listed, approximately 88% were seen once. The source was peripheral blood, collected after recovery from COVID-19. The receptors stem from a human donor who had recovered from COVID-19.

CDR3 sequence (DNA): TGTGCCTGTATACAGCTGTTCATGAACACTGAAGCTTTCTTT. Its translation is CACIQLFMNTEAFF. The V call is TRBV30, the J call TRBJ1-1; D is uncertain. CDR3 length: 14 amino acids. Germline CDR1 GTSNPN, CDR2 SVGIG (reference sequence). Trimming shortened V by 6 bases and J by 0 bases, and 14 bases separated the two germline ends.

Concerning this clone itself: A junction boundary mismatches the germline segment, possibly from a read error. The J gene is TRBJ2-7, the V gene TRBV12-3 or TRBV12-4; 7 nucleotides align to TRBD2. The CDR3 spans 11 residues. CDR3 DNA: TGTGCCAGCAGCCGGGACTACGGGCAGTACTTC. Its protein product is CASSRDYGQYF.

The chain uses TRBV7-6 and TRBJ2-7; D tentatively reads TRBD1 or TRBD2 (5 bases each). This CDR3 region has 14 residues. Germline CDR1 and CDR2: SGHVS and FNYEAQ. The CDR3 reads CASSPGPHSYEQYF. In DNA form, the CDR3 reads TGTGCGTCGTCCCCGGGGCCCCACTCCTACGAGCAGTACTTC.

The chain couples TRBV9 to TRBJ2-1; D may be TRBD2 (6 bases). Per germline, CDR1 SGDLS and CDR2 YYNGEE. The CDR3 spans 16 residues. V was shortened by 4 bases and J by 1 base, with 15 bases between the two germline ends. The CDR3: CASSPPGLRSYNEQFF. The CDR3, as DNA: TGTGCCAGCAGCCCCCCGGGACTGAGATCCTACAATGAGCAGTTCTTC.

The chain recombines TRBV6-5 with TRBJ2-7; the match to TRBD2 covers 9 bases. Germline CDR1 MNHEY, CDR2 SVGAGI. J was trimmed by 2 bases and V by 5 bases; bases with no gene match: 7. The CDR3 covers 15 residues. CDR3 DNA: TGTGCCAGCAGTAGGGAGCGGGAGGCAACCTACGAGCAGTACTTC. Protein: CASSREREATYEQYF.

V and J are TRBV11-2 and TRBJ2-3; either TRBD1 or TRBD2 may supply D (5 bases each). Germline CDR1 and CDR2: SGHAT and FQNNGV. Trimming cost V 5 bases and J 2 bases, with 17 bases left between them. The CDR3 consists of 16 residues. The CDR3 reads CASSPGTVRVTDTQYF. Here the CDR3 DNA reads TGTGCCAGCAGCCCCGGGACGGTTAGAGTCACAGATACGCAGTATTTT.

Only a few counts were recorded for this clone. The chain is built from TRBV4-1 and TRBJ1-5; maybe TRBD1 (6 bases). V was clipped by 1 base and J by 3 bases, with 7 bases between them. The CDR3 covers 14 residues. The germline V gene encodes CDR1 MGHRA and CDR2 YSYEKL. The CDR3 bases are TGCGCCAGCAGCCAAGCAGGGGCCAATCAGCCCCAGCATTTT. Translated, it gives CASSQAGANQPQHF.

This chain links TRBV4-1 with TRBJ2-7, with TRBD2 matching over 13 bases. The J segment lost 4 bases and the V segment lost 3 bases, leaving 3 bases of the junction unmatched. CDR3 length: 15 amino acids. The germline V gene has CDR1 MGHRA and CDR2 YSYEKL. CDR3 nucleotides: TGCGCCAGCAGCCATACTAGCGGGGGGGCGTACGAGCAGTACTTC. Translating it yields CASSHTSGGAYEQYF.

V usage is TRBV5-1 and J usage is TRBJ1-5; D is ambiguous. Between the trimmed V and J ends, which lost 1 base and 3 bases, there was a span of 11 bases. Germline CDR1 is SGHRS and CDR2 is YFSETQ. CDR3 length: 15 residues. Here the CDR3 DNA reads TGCGCCAGCAGCTTGAGCGGGAACATCAATCAGCCCCAGCATTTT. This codes for CASSLSGNINQPQHF.

This chain links TRBV9 with TRBJ2-2, with a tentative D call TRBD1 (6 bases). V lost 4 bases and J 5 bases, leaving 9 bases between the germline ends. This CDR3 contains 13 residues. The V gene's germline CDR1 is SGDLS and CDR2 YYNGEE. This CDR3 is CASSPTGTGELFF. In DNA form, the CDR3 reads TGTGCCAGCAGCCCAACAGGGACCGGGGAGCTGTTTTTT.

The chain combines TRBV11-2 with TRBJ2-1; tentatively, D is TRBD2 (5 bases). The germline CDR1 and CDR2 sequences are SGHAT and FQNNGV. The CDR3 is made up of 16 amino acids. Trimming stripped 4 bases from V and 3 bases from J, with 16 bases between. As DNA, the CDR3 is TGTGCCAGCAGCTCGCCCAAAGCGGTGAGCTACAATGAGCAGTTCTTC. Its translation: CASSSPKAVSYNEQFF.

The chain links TRBV5-1 to TRBJ2-7, with 16 bases identical to TRBD2. The trim removed 4 bases at V and 5 bases at J, leaving 9 bases unmatched. The CDR3 is made up of 17 amino acids. Germline V gene lookup returns CDR1 SGHRS and CDR2 YFSETQ. The CDR3 DNA reads TGCGCCAGCAGCCCGGAGGGACTAGCGGGAGGGCCCCACGAGCAGTACTTC. Its translation: CASSPEGLAGGPHEQYF.

The chain recombines TRBV28 with TRBJ1-6; 8 positions agree with TRBD1. Germline V lookup: CDR1 MDHEN, CDR2 SYDVKM. J gave up 8 bases and V 5 bases, and 8 bases lay outside the gene matches. This CDR3 is built from 15 residues. The CDR3 DNA reads TGTGCCAGCAGTCCGACAGGGGCGGGCGATTCACCCCTCCACTTT. Protein product: CASSPTGAGDSPLHF. Filled out from reference TRBV28 and TRBJ1-6, the complete variable domain reads DVKVTQSSRYLVKRTGEKVFLECVQDMDHENMFWYRQDPGLGLRLIYFSYDVKMKEKGDIPEGYSVSREKKERFSLILESASTNQTSMYLCASSPTGAGDSPLHFGNGTRLTVT.

V is TRBV18 and J is TRBJ1-2, with 8 bases aligning to TRBD1. Germline V gives CDR1 KGHSH, CDR2 LQKENI. The CDR3 sequence is 17 residues long. V was pared by 2 bases and J by 2 bases, with 10 bases of the junction left unmatched. CDR3 coding DNA: TGTGCCAGCTCACCAGCCAACCGACAGGGGAGGAACTATGGCTACACCTTC. It codes for CASSPANRQGRNYGYTF.

The chain uses TRBV19 and TRBJ2-5, with unresolved D. The CDR3 length is 12 residues. Trimming removed 6 bases from V and 4 bases from J, with 9 bases in between. Germline V gives CDR1 LNHDA, CDR2 SQIVND (reference sequence). The CDR3 spells CASRRMGETQYF. The CDR3, as DNA: TGTGCCAGTAGACGGATGGGAGAGACCCAGTACTTC.

The V and J genes are TRBV9 and TRBJ2-1, with D maybe TRBD2 (6 bases). V lost 3 bases, J lost 3 bases, and 13 bases lay in between. The length of the CDR3 is 15 residues. Germline CDR1 SGDLS, CDR2 YYNGEE. The CDR3 loop is CASSGSGPRYNEQFF. The CDR3 DNA reads TGTGCCAGCAGCGGTAGCGGACCTCGCTACAATGAGCAGTTCTTC.

The rearrangement joins TRBV28 to TRBJ1-2, with TRBD1 identical over 7 bases. The ends lost 2 bases at V and 3 bases at J; junction bases unmatched: 3. This CDR3 spans 14 amino acids. Germline lookup yields CDR1 MDHEN and CDR2 SYDVKM. The CDR3 loop reads CASSLTGVHYGYTF. The CDR3 nucleotides are TGTGCCAGCAGTTTAACAGGGGTCCACTATGGCTACACCTTC.

The V call is TRBV19, the J call TRBJ2-5; 8 bases match TRBD2. In germline, CDR1 is LNHDA, CDR2 SQIVND (reference sequence). Germline trimming cut 6 bases from V and 5 bases from J; bases unmatched to any gene: 14. The CDR3 runs to 16 residues. In DNA form, the CDR3 reads TGTGCCAGTAGCCCTAGCGGGTCATCTAGATGGGAGACCCAGTACTTC. Amino acid sequence: CASSPSGSSRWETQYF.